What follows are 23 T cell receptor beta chains derived from one specimen sequenced in a study of T cell responses to AZD1222 COVID-19 vaccine. The repertoire was sequenced with immunoSEQ multiplex PCR; TCRdb's copy has only in-frame clones and lacks some. Here the sample spans some 110,000 clones, more than 75% being singletons. The sample here was peripheral blood, taken on day 0 of AZD1222 vaccination. The receptors stem from an adult in good health.

This clone was detected once. The chain combines TRBV6-4 with TRBJ1-4, with a possible D match to TRBD1 (6 bases). There are 14 residues in the CDR3. Trimming took off 5 bases at V and 6 bases at J, with 13 bases between the two ends. The germline V gene encodes CDR1 MRHNA and CDR2 SNTAGT. Written as DNA, the CDR3 is TGTGCCAGCAGTCGTCTATCAGGGGATGAAAAACTGTTTTTT. Translated, it gives CASSRLSGDEKLFF.

The chain recombines TRBV5-1 with TRBJ1-2; no clear D. Trimming took off 1 base at V and 6 bases at J, with 16 bases between the two ends. The germline V gene has CDR1 SGHRS and CDR2 YFSETQ. This CDR3 contains 15 residues. CDR3 loop: CASSLLNPEIDGYTF. The CDR3 DNA reads as TGCGCCAGCAGCTTGCTAAACCCGGAGATCGATGGCTACACCTTC. The full variable domain, its missing parts supplied by reference TRBV5-1 and TRBJ1-2, is KAGVTQTPRYLIKTRGQQVTLSCSPISGHRSVSWYQQTPGQGLQFLFEYFSETQRNKGNFPGRFSGRQFSNSRSEMNVSTLELGDSALYLCASSLLNPEIDGYTFGSGTRLTVV.

The gene calls are TRBV10-3 and TRBJ2-3; D is ambiguous. The V gene lost 7 bases and the J gene lost 0 bases, with 8 bases spanning the gap. Germline V lookup: CDR1 ENHRY, CDR2 SYGVKD. This CDR3 is built from 13 residues. CDR3 nucleotide sequence: TGTGCCATCACGGCGGCAAGCACAGATACGCAGTATTTT. This encodes CAITAASTDTQYF.

The chain couples TRBV5-1 to TRBJ2-1, with 11 positions matching TRBD2. Germline-derived CDR1 and CDR2 are SGHRS and YFSETQ. This CDR3 has 17 residues. V shed 3 bases, J shed 9 bases, and the junction held 14 bases outside the gene matches. CDR3 coding DNA: TGCGCCAGCAGCTCTCACTTACTAGCGGGAGATGCCGGTGAGCAGTTCTTC. This gives the protein CASSSHLLAGDAGEQFF.

The chain employs TRBV6-5 and TRBJ1-2, with D possibly TRBD1 on 5 matching bases. Looked up from germline, CDR1 is MNHEY and CDR2 is SVGAGI. This CDR3 comprises 14 residues. Trimming cost V 6 bases and J 0 bases, with 11 bases left between them. The chain's CDR3 is CASSRDLTNYGYTF. The CDR3 bases are TGTGCCAGCAGCCGGGACCTTACTAACTATGGCTACACCTTC.

Only a few counts were recorded for this clone. The gene calls are TRBV7-8 and TRBJ2-7; 11 bases line up with TRBD1. V was pared by 7 bases and J by 7 bases, with 15 bases of the junction left unmatched. Per germline, CDR1 SGHVS and CDR2 FQNEAQ. The CDR3 spans 16 residues. The CDR3 nucleotides read TGTGCCAGCACCCTTATTCCCGGGACAGGGGGTAATGAGCAGTACTTC. Encoded protein: CASTLIPGTGGNEQYF.

The genes are TRBV6-1 and TRBJ2-6; D unclear. CDR1 is MNHNS, CDR2 SASEGT, per germline. V gave up 4 bases and J gave up 0 bases, with 1 base separating them. This CDR3 region has 13 residues. CDR3 sequence reads: CASSGSGANVLTF. Written as DNA, the CDR3 is TGTGCCAGCAGTGGCTCTGGGGCCAACGTCCTGACTTTC.

The V gene is TRBV4-1, the J gene TRBJ1-2, with D possibly being TRBD1 (6 bases). Per germline, CDR1 MGHRA and CDR2 YSYEKL. Trimming removed 2 bases from V and 4 bases from J, with 14 bases in between. The CDR3 is made up of 15 amino acids. CDR3 sequence reads: CASSQTSGTSYGYTF. The DNA of the CDR3 is TGCGCCAGCAGCCAAACCTCCGGGACAAGCTATGGCTACACCTTC.

This clone was seen a handful of times. The rearrangement uses TRBV13 and TRBJ1-1; unclear D gene. In germline, CDR1 is PRHDT, CDR2 FYEKMQ (reference sequence). The CDR3 covers 15 residues. V was shortened by 0 bases and J by 2 bases, with 10 bases between the two germline ends. The CDR3 here is CASSLGWSGNTEAFF. The CDR3 DNA is TGTGCCAGCAGCTTAGGCTGGTCGGGAAACACTGAAGCTTTCTTT.

The J gene is TRBJ1-1, the V gene TRBV12-3 or TRBV12-4; unclear D gene. CDR3 length equals 13 residues. V lost 4 bases and J 5 bases, leaving 11 bases between the germline ends. In DNA form, the CDR3 reads TGTGCCAGCAGTTCGAGGGCAAGAACTGAAGCTTTCTTT. It translates to CASSSRARTEAFF.

This clone has a single count. V is TRBV27 and J is TRBJ2-7, with D perhaps TRBD2 (6 bases). V was clipped by 3 bases and J by 6 bases, with 12 bases between them. Germline CDR1 MNHEY, CDR2 SMNVEV (reference sequence). The CDR3 totals 13 residues. In nucleotides, the CDR3 is TGTGCCAGCAGTTTTAGGGAGGAAGGCGAGCAGTACTTC. Amino acid sequence: CASSFREEGEQYF.

This clone was counted a few times. V and J are TRBV3-1 (or the pseudogene TRBV3-2) and TRBJ2-7, with D possibly being TRBD2 (6 bases). The CDR3 contains 15 residues. CDR1 is LGHDT and CDR2 is YNNKEL in the germline V gene (reference sequence). V dropped 1 base and J dropped 6 bases, with 16 bases sitting between them. The CDR3: CASSQAGTVLGEQYF. The CDR3 DNA is TGTGCCAGCAGCCAAGCCGGGACTGTTCTGGGCGAGCAGTACTTC.

This clone was seen a single time. This chain connects TRBV7-9 to TRBJ2-1; D remains unclear. Per germline, CDR1 SEHNR and CDR2 FQNEAQ (reference sequence). V dropped 1 base and J dropped 6 bases, with 7 bases sitting between them. The CDR3 extends over 13 amino acids. The CDR3 nucleotides read TGTGCCAGCAGCTTAGGAGCTTCCAATGAGCAGTTCTTC. Translation: CASSLGASNEQFF.

This clone was counted between two and nine times. The rearrangement uses TRBV10-3 and TRBJ2-1, with 7 bases lining up with TRBD2. In germline, CDR1 is ENHRY, CDR2 SYGVKD. V gave up 4 bases and J gave up 3 bases; unmatched junction bases: 12. The CDR3 is made up of 17 amino acids. Written as DNA, the CDR3 is TGTGCCATCAGTGTACGAGCGGGACTCCTGTTCTACAATGAGCAGTTCTTC. This codes for CAISVRAGLLFYNEQFF.

This chain links TRBV10-3 with TRBJ1-2; D is possibly TRBD1 (5 bases). Trimming removed 4 bases at V and 7 bases at J, with 13 bases between. This CDR3 is built from 13 residues. In germline, CDR1 is ENHRY, CDR2 SYGVKD. CDR3 in amino acids: CAISGIRESGYTF. CDR3 coding DNA: TGTGCCATCAGTGGGATCAGGGAGAGTGGCTACACCTTC.

The CDR3 region is CASSQEEFAGTPGEQYF. CDR3 nucleotides: TGTGCCAGCAGCCAAGAGGAGTTTGCGGGGACTCCAGGTGAGCAGTACTTC. The chain couples TRBV4-2 to TRBJ2-7; D might be TRBD2 (6 bases). Germline V gene data show CDR1 as LGHNA and CDR2 as YNFKEQ. V dropped 0 bases and J dropped 7 bases, with 22 bases sitting between them. CDR3 length equals 17 residues.

This chain links TRBV6-4 with TRBJ2-3; TRBD2 agrees at 9 bases. This CDR3 spans 15 amino acids. J lost 0 bases, V lost 4 bases, and 2 bases had no gene match. CDR1 MRHNA and CDR2 SNTAGT come from the germline V gene. In DNA form, the CDR3 reads TGTGCCAGCAGTGCCGGACTAGCGAGCACAGATACGCAGTATTTT. Residues: CASSAGLASTDTQYF.

A few counts support this clone. V gene TRBV6-1 combines with J gene TRBJ2-7, with D perhaps matching TRBD1 (6 bases). Germline V CDR1 and CDR2: MNHNS, SASEGT. The V end lost 3 bases, the J end lost 5 bases, and 17 bases lay between the germline ends. This CDR3 is 15 amino acids long. CDR3 residues: CASSEETGTYDEQYF. The CDR3 DNA reads TGTGCCAGCAGTGAGGAGACAGGTACCTACGACGAGCAGTACTTC.

The CDR3 sequence: CASSFWGQQDYEQYF. The CDR3 DNA reads as TGTGCCAGCAGCTTTTGGGGACAGCAGGATTACGAGCAGTACTTC. V gene TRBV5-5 combines with J gene TRBJ2-7; 7 bases map to TRBD1. With V trimmed by 2 bases and J by 4 bases, 9 bases remained unmatched. The CDR3 contains 15 residues. The germline V gene encodes CDR1 SGHKS and CDR2 YYEKEE (reference sequence).

The J gene is TRBJ1-5, the V gene TRBV15, with D unclear. The V gene's germline CDR1 is LNHNV and CDR2 YYDKDF (reference sequence). The length of the CDR3 is 15 residues. The V end lost 0 bases, the J end lost 2 bases, and 8 bases lay between the germline ends. The CDR3 sequence is CATSRDWEGNQPQHF. As DNA, the CDR3 is TGTGCCACCAGCAGAGATTGGGAGGGCAATCAGCCCCAGCATTTT.

The chain recombines TRBV2 with TRBJ2-3; D might be TRBD1 (6 bases). The CDR3 consists of 14 residues. V lost 4 bases, J lost 3 bases, and 11 bases lay in between. Germline CDR1 SNHLY, CDR2 FYNNEI. CDR3: CASSGRDMTDTQYF. CDR3 coding DNA: TGTGCCAGCAGTGGCCGGGACATGACAGATACGCAGTATTTT.

The J gene is TRBJ2-7, the V gene TRBV7-2, with TRBD1 matching over 7 bases. The CDR3 length is 14 residues. J lost 5 bases, V lost 3 bases, and 7 bases had no gene match. Germline V lookup: CDR1 SGHTA, CDR2 FQGNSA. The CDR3 reads CASSFATGIHEQYF. CDR3 in DNA: TGTGCCAGCAGCTTTGCGACAGGGATTCACGAGCAGTACTTC.

This chain joins TRBV5-1 and TRBJ2-5, with TRBD2 as a possible D gene (7 bases). Germline V gene data show CDR1 as SGHRS and CDR2 as YFSETQ. Trimming removed 2 bases at V and 7 bases at J, with 12 bases between. The CDR3 covers 13 residues. The DNA for the CDR3 is TGCGCCAGCAGCTTCGAGGGAGGGGGGACCCAGTACTTC. This sequence encodes CASSFEGGGTQYF.